This TCR beta chain was captured in a study of long-term antiretroviral therapy in people with HIV. With 6 bases removed from V and 0 bases from J, the gap between germline ends came to 9 bases. CDR3 size: 13 residues. Germline CDR1 and CDR2: GTSNPN and SVGIG (reference sequence). Version v3.0 of the immunoSEQ assay was performed at survey level. Libraries were prepared by immunoSEQ multiplex PCR; TCRdb keeps only in-frame clonotypes and omits some of them. The sample holds 9,500 to 11,000 clones, roughly four fifths seen once. The sequenced sample was unsorted PBMCs, obtained 1.8 years after starting antiretroviral therapy. This receptor was obtained from a middle-aged man with HIV. The chain has TRBV30 and TRBJ2-4; D remains ambiguous. The chain's CDR3 is CACLGLAKNIQYF. The DNA for the CDR3 is TGTGCCTGCCTTGGATTAGCCAAAAACATTCAGTACTTC.